The 14 T cell receptor beta chains below all came from one sample that was sequenced in a study of spatial heterogeneity in lung cancer. This sample's time point: blood at routine non-recurrence follow-up after resection. MiXCR, run by TCRdb on the 5' RACE reads, gives a single entry per CDR3 protein. The table has some 46,000 distinct CDR3 sequences, approximately 12% seen once. The sample in question was PBMCs, obtained at follow-up. The receptors here all came from a male donor with early-stage non-small cell lung cancer.

This clonotype was detected ten times or more. This sequence joins TRBV20-1 and TRBJ1-6, with D uncertain. Between the trimmed V and J ends, which lost 6 bases and 6 bases, there was a span of 12 bases. CDR1 DFQATT and CDR2 SNEGSKA come from the germline V gene (reference sequence). The CDR3 runs 13 residues. The CDR3 bases are TGCAGTGCCCAAGGTGGGGTTAATTCACCCCTCCACTTT. Encoded protein: CSAQGGVNSPLHF.

This clonotype turned up a few times. V is TRBV6-2 or TRBV6-3 and J is TRBJ2-3, with 7 bases that match TRBD1. The CDR3 length is 13 residues. The V gene end was trimmed by 8 bases and the J gene end by 5 bases; junction bases not matched to a gene: 7. Per the germline V gene, CDR1 is MNHEY and CDR2 is SVGEGT. The CDR3 region is CASRDSLIDTQYF. For the CDR3, the DNA is TGTGCCAGCCGGGACAGCTTGATAGATACGCAGTATTTT.

The V call is TRBV7-2, the J call TRBJ2-2, with TRBD2 as a possible D gene (6 bases). Trimming shortened V by 2 bases and J by 1 base, and 8 bases separated the two germline ends. Germline CDR1 and CDR2: SGHTA and FQGNSA. The CDR3 is 15 amino acids. This chain's CDR3 is CASSLTSMNTGELFF. The CDR3 DNA is TGTGCCAGCAGCTTAACTAGCATGAACACCGGGGAGCTGTTTTTT. The full variable domain, completed using reference TRBV7-2 and TRBJ2-2, is GAGVSQSPSNKVTEKGKDVELRCDPISGHTALYWYRQSLGQGLEFLIYFQGNSAPDKSGLPSDRFSAERTGGSVSTLTIQRTQQEDSAVYLCASSLTSMNTGELFFGEGSRLTVL.

In its sample, this clonotype was seen a few times. Written as DNA, the CDR3 is TGTGCCAGCAGCTTAGGGACCGACGTGACAGATACGCAGTATTTT. Protein product: CASSLGTDVTDTQYF. The rearrangement uses TRBV7-8 and TRBJ2-3; no reliable D call. V lost 1 base and J lost 3, with 11 bases in between. Per germline, CDR1 SGHVS and CDR2 FQNEAQ. The CDR3 contains 15 residues.

The sample holds many counts of this clonotype. The chain has TRBV20-1 and TRBJ2-3; TRBD2 agrees at 16 bases. J gave up 8 bases and V 0 bases, and 2 bases lay outside the gene matches. This CDR3 contains 15 residues. From germline, CDR1 is DFQATT and CDR2 SNEGSKA (reference sequence). CDR3 protein: CSAREGLAGGPTQYF. The CDR3 nucleotides read TGCAGTGCTAGAGAGGGACTAGCGGGAGGGCCTACGCAGTATTTT.

This clonotype has at least ten counts. The V gene is TRBV6-2 or TRBV6-3, the J gene TRBJ2-5; 9 bases match TRBD1. Germline V gives CDR1 MNHEY, CDR2 SVGEGT. The CDR3 has 15 amino acids. V lost 0 bases, J lost 4 bases, and 3 bases stayed unmatched. CDR3 bases: TGTGCCAGCAGTTACTCCCGGACAGGGGTAGAGACCCAGTACTTC. Translation gives CASSYSRTGVETQYF.

V and J are TRBV4-1 and TRBJ2-5, with 7 bases lining up with TRBD2. Germline V lookup: CDR1 MGHRA, CDR2 YSYEKL. Trimming at V came to 1 base and at J to 5 bases, leaving 10 bases not matched to a gene. The CDR3 contains 16 residues. In DNA form, the CDR3 reads TGCGCCAGCAGCCAAGGGCCGAAGCTGGGGGGGGAGACCCAGTACTTC. Translating gives CASSQGPKLGGETQYF.

The CDR3 protein is CATSGVRGRNTEAFF. The CDR3 DNA reads TGTGCCACCAGTGGAGTCAGGGGTCGAAACACTGAAGCTTTCTTT. The chain has TRBV24-1 and TRBJ1-1; the D gene is possibly TRBD1 (6 bases). The germline V and J ends were trimmed by 5 bases and 2 bases, with 14 bases remaining between them. Germline loops: CDR1 KGHDR, CDR2 SFDVKD. The CDR3 extends over 15 amino acids.

This clonotype has a count of ten or more. The rearrangement uses TRBV6-2 or TRBV6-3 and TRBJ2-1; D tentatively fits TRBD1 or TRBD2 (5 bases each). V lost 8 bases, J lost 4 bases, and 21 bases lay in between. The CDR3 is 16 amino acids. Germline V gene data show CDR1 as MNHEY and CDR2 as SVGEGT. CDR3 in amino acids: CASYIGALPGYNEQFF. The CDR3, as DNA: TGTGCCAGCTATATCGGGGCCCTCCCTGGGTACAATGAGCAGTTCTTC.

The gene calls are TRBV20-1 and TRBJ1-5; 9 nucleotides line up with TRBD1. The CDR3 totals 12 residues. CDR1 is DFQATT and CDR2 is SNEGSKA in the germline V gene (reference sequence). V shed 6 bases, J shed 9 bases, and the junction held 6 bases outside the gene matches. The CDR3 spells CSAGDRVGPQHF. The CDR3 bases are TGCAGTGCAGGGGACAGGGTAGGGCCCCAGCATTTT.

This clonotype was observed many times. The J gene is TRBJ1-5, the V gene TRBV5-1, with D hard to call. The V end was cut by 4 bases, the J end by 6 bases, with 8 bases between. Germline CDR1 is SGHRS and CDR2 is YFSETQ. This CDR3 is 12 amino acids long. CDR3 residues: CASSLDGQPQHF. The CDR3 bases are TGCGCCAGCAGCCTAGACGGTCAGCCCCAGCATTTT.

This clonotype was seen many times. This sequence joins TRBV12-3 or TRBV12-4 and TRBJ1-5, with D possibly TRBD1 on 6 matching bases. This CDR3 contains 12 residues. The V end was cut by 1 base, the J end by 11 bases, with 9 bases between. CDR3 coding DNA: TGTGCCAGCAGTTTAGGGGGGCCGGCCCAGCATTTT. Translation gives CASSLGGPAQHF.

This clonotype was counted ten times or more. The chain links TRBV7-2 to TRBJ2-2; D is possibly TRBD2 (6 bases). The germline CDR1 and CDR2 sequences are SGHTA and FQGNSA. Trimming took off 3 bases at V and 2 bases at J, with 10 bases between the two ends. The CDR3 covers 15 residues. The CDR3 sequence: CASSFTGLNTGELFF. CDR3 nucleotide sequence: TGTGCCAGCAGCTTTACGGGACTCAACACCGGGGAGCTGTTTTTT.

This clonotype has ten or more counts. The chain couples TRBV2 to TRBJ1-1; 9 bases align to TRBD1. The CDR3 length is 13 residues. Germline V CDR1 and CDR2: SNHLY, FYNNEI. The V and J ends lost 7 bases and 6 bases, in that order; junction bases with no gene match: 6. The DNA of the CDR3 is TGTGCCAGCAAGGGGACAGGGACTTCTGAAGCTTTCTTT. The encoded protein is CASKGTGTSEAFF.